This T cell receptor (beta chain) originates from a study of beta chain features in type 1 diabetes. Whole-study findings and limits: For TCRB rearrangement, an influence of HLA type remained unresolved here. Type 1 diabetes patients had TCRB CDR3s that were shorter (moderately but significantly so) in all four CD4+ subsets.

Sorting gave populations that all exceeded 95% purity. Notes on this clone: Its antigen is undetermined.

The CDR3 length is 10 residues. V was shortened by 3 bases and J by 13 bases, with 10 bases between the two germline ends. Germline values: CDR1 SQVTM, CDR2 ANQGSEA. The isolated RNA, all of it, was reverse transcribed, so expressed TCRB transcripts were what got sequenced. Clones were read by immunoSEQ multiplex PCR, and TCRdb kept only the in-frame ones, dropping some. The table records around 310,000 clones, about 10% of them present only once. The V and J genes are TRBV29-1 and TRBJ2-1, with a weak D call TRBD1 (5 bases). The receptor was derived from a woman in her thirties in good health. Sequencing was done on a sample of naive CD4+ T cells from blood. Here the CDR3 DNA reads TGCAGCGTTGACAGGGATAGCCAGTTCTTC. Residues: CSVDRDSQFF.